These 8 T cell receptor beta chains came from one sample sequenced in a study of blood T cell repertoires in COVID-19. The repertoire was sequenced with immunoSEQ multiplex PCR; TCRdb's copy has only in-frame clones and lacks some. The sample shows 430,000 or so clones, 70% to 90% of them seen only once. The specimen was PBMCs or T cells enriched from blood (not recorded which). The receptors were sampled from a woman aged 40 to 49 who had recovered from COVID-19.

The chain carries TRBV7-8 and TRBJ1-5; D is undetermined. Trimming left V 5 bases short and J 0 bases short, with 8 bases between. The CDR3 is made up of 14 amino acids. Germline V gives CDR1 SGHVS, CDR2 FQNEAQ. The CDR3 reads CASSLAYSNQPQHF. The CDR3 DNA sequence: TGTGCCAGCAGCCTGGCTTATAGCAATCAGCCCCAGCATTTT.

The chain uses TRBV24-1 and TRBJ2-3, with 9 bases aligning to TRBD2. Germline trimming cut 0 bases from V and 5 bases from J; bases unmatched to any gene: 8. This CDR3 contains 17 residues. Germline V gene lookup returns CDR1 KGHDR and CDR2 SFDVKD. The CDR3 region has the DNA TGTGCCACCAGTGATTTGCAGGCGGGAGGGCCGGGAGATACGCAGTATTTT. This translates into CATSDLQAGGPGDTQYF.

As concerns this clone: Other DNA sequences within the sample encode an identical CDR3. This chain links TRBV19 with TRBJ2-7; a possible D gene is TRBD2 (5 bases). Trimming removed 5 bases from V and 1 base from J, with 12 bases in between. Germline-derived CDR1 and CDR2 are LNHDA and SQIVND (reference sequence). CDR3 length: 14 residues. CDR3 amino acids: CASSPGLGSYEQYF. CDR3 bases: TGTGCCAGTAGTCCCGGACTGGGTTCCTACGAGCAGTACTTC.

The chain has TRBV5-6 and TRBJ2-6; 8 bases map to TRBD1. The CDR3 runs 15 residues. V was pared by 6 bases and J by 3 bases, with 5 bases of the junction left unmatched. In germline, CDR1 is SGHDT, CDR2 YYEEEE. CDR3 coding DNA: TGTGCCAGCACCAGGGGGCAGAGTGGGGCCAACGTCCTGACTTTC. Its protein product is CASTRGQSGANVLTF.

The gene calls are TRBV6-6 and TRBJ2-3, with 8 nucleotides matching TRBD2. The trim removed 6 bases at V and 3 bases at J, leaving 5 bases unmatched. The CDR3 runs 14 residues. Germline assignment: CDR1 MNHNY and CDR2 SVGAGI (reference sequence). CDR3 sequence: CASRGAGGTDTQYF. The CDR3 nucleotides are TGTGCCAGCAGGGGCGCGGGGGGTACAGATACGCAGTATTTT.

This clone was counted once. This sequence joins TRBV27 and TRBJ1-1; the D gene is possibly TRBD1 (5 bases). V dropped 2 bases and J dropped 5 bases, with 9 bases sitting between them. The CDR3 has 13 residues. Germline V gene data show CDR1 as MNHEY and CDR2 as SMNVEV (reference sequence). The CDR3 loop reads CASSLAGYTEAFF. DNA for the CDR3: TGTGCCAGCAGTTTAGCAGGGTATACTGAAGCTTTCTTT.

The gene calls are TRBV5-4 and TRBJ1-2; possibly TRBD1 for D (6 bases). Per the germline V gene, CDR1 is SGHNT and CDR2 is YYREEE (reference sequence). The CDR3 covers 15 residues. V lost 4 bases to trimming and J lost 0 bases, with 13 bases between them. CDR3 coding DNA: TGTGCCAGCAGCCCTACAGGGTCCGCTAACTATGGCTACACCTTC. Protein sequence: CASSPTGSANYGYTF.

The gene calls are TRBV29-1 and TRBJ2-7, with TRBD1 matching over 8 bases. With V trimmed by 7 bases and J by 6 bases, 5 bases remained unmatched. The CDR3 extends over 11 amino acids. CDR1 is SQVTM, CDR2 ANQGSEA, per germline. As DNA, the CDR3 is TGCAGCGGGGGGACAGGACTCGAGCAGTACTTC. Translating it yields CSGGTGLEQYF.